This TCR beta chain was retrieved from a study of shared clonotypes between healthy human individuals. Germline V gene sequence: CDR1 SGHRS, CDR2 YFSETQ. This CDR3 comprises 15 residues. V lost 5 bases and J 2 bases, leaving 11 bases between the germline ends. Replicate PCRs from sorted subsets contained roughly 190 ng DNA, which is some 30,000 T cell genomes. Authors' processing steps: Quality scores were absent from the junction-only immunoSEQ sequences, so filtering differed. Produced via immunoSEQ multiplex PCR; TCRdb's table is partial and in-frame only. Clonal size and the V and J genes are those of that table, whereas D and trimming came from the DNA. Among over a million clones listed, around 97% were seen once.

This rearrangement joins TRBV5-1 to TRBJ2-6; weak D call: TRBD1 (5 bases). The clonotype originates from a man aged 25 to 45 in good health. Sequences were obtained from naive CD4+ T cells sorted from blood. Indicated subset: CD45RA+ positively selected. In DNA, the CDR3 is TGCGCCAGCAGATTGTCCAGGGCTGGGGCCAACGTCCTGACTTTC. Translation: CASRLSRAGANVLTF.